These 5 T cell receptor beta chains came from one sample sequenced in a study of shared clonotypes between healthy human individuals. Clones were sequenced by immunoSEQ multiplex PCR, and TCRdb holds only the in-frame ones, with some missing. The sample holds 2.5 million or so clones; 85% to 95% are singletons and the top ten take over 0.12%. Sequenced: naive CD4+ T cells sorted from blood. The sample's subset: CD45RA+ positively selected. Receptor source: a man aged 18 to 30 in good health.

The chain uses TRBV10-3 and TRBJ2-2; D is unclear. The CDR3 sequence is 15 residues long. Germline CDR1 is ENHRY and CDR2 is SYGVKD. V lost 5 bases, J lost 4 bases, and 14 bases lay in between. The CDR3 reads CAISPKADRTGELFF. The CDR3 bases are TGTGCCATCAGTCCAAAGGCAGACCGCACCGGGGAGCTGTTTTTT.

The V and J genes are TRBV29-1 and TRBJ2-6, with D possibly being TRBD1 or TRBD2 (5 bases each). Between the trimmed V and J ends, which lost 0 bases and 1 base, there was a span of 22 bases. The length of the CDR3 is 20 residues. CDR1 and CDR2 from the germline V gene are SQVTM and ANQGSEA. CDR3 sequence: CSVEDRGAGRARSGANVLTF. CDR3 in DNA: TGCAGCGTTGAAGATCGAGGGGCCGGCAGGGCGCGATCTGGGGCCAACGTCCTGACTTTC.

This clone came up once. The rearrangement uses TRBV6-1 and TRBJ2-3; 8 bases fit TRBD1. With V trimmed by 10 bases and J by 4 bases, 10 bases remained unmatched. Per germline, CDR1 MNHNS and CDR2 SASEGT. The CDR3 is 14 amino acids. For the CDR3, the DNA is TGTGCCACCAACCCGGGACAGGCCCCAGATACGCAGTATTTT. Translating gives CATNPGQAPDTQYF.

The chain couples TRBV4-3 to TRBJ2-3; D gene uncertain. Germline CDR1 reads LGHNA; CDR2 reads YSLEER. The V gene lost 4 bases and the J gene lost 1 base, with 9 bases spanning the gap. The CDR3 length is 14 residues. In DNA form, the CDR3 reads TGCGCCAGCAGCCTTACCCTCGGCACAGATACGCAGTATTTT. Its protein is CASSLTLGTDTQYF.

This chain links TRBV6-5 with TRBJ2-2; D is possibly TRBD1 (5 bases). Looked up from germline, CDR1 is MNHEY and CDR2 is SVGAGI. Deletions cut 7 bases from V and 6 bases from J, with 12 bases between. The CDR3 contains 13 residues. The CDR3 here is CASKTGLAGELFF. The DNA of the CDR3 is TGTGCCAGCAAAACAGGCCTCGCCGGGGAGCTGTTTTTT.